The rows below give T cell receptor beta chains drawn from one sample of a study of blood T cell repertoires in COVID-19. TCRdb's table, derived via immunoSEQ multiplex PCR, lists solely in-frame clones and lacks some. The sample shows approximately 250,000 clones, approximately 83% of them seen only once. What was sequenced was peripheral blood. The receptors originated from a human donor in a cohort sampled during active COVID-19. Both conserved end residues are part of each CDR3. The order of the fields is CDR3 protein, V gene, D gene, J gene. D genes are given only for firm matches.

CDR3 protein: CASSPLRGSSYEQYF; V gene: TRBV18; D gene: -; J gene: TRBJ2-7
CDR3 protein: CASSYVTGNSLAYEQYF; V gene: TRBV5-6; D gene: TRBD1; J gene: TRBJ2-7
CDR3 protein: CASSEDGGAWYGYTF; V gene: TRBV6-1; D gene: -; J gene: TRBJ1-2
CDR3 protein: CASSLSGGSGDRQPQHF; V gene: TRBV27; D gene: -; J gene: TRBJ1-5
CDR3 protein: CASSLNSPYGYTF; V gene: TRBV27; D gene: -; J gene: TRBJ1-2
CDR3 protein: CASSIYRGANSPLHF; V gene: TRBV19; D gene: -; J gene: TRBJ1-6
CDR3 protein: CASSSRGRLAGGYNGELFF; V gene: TRBV5-4; D gene: TRBD2; J gene: TRBJ2-2
CDR3 protein: CASSSPGSNEKLFF; V gene: TRBV7-2; D gene: -; J gene: TRBJ1-4
CDR3 protein: CASTDPGALMETQYF; V gene: TRBV7-9; D gene: -; J gene: TRBJ2-5
CDR3 protein: CASSLDRVGNGYTF; V gene: TRBV5-1; D gene: -; J gene: TRBJ1-2
CDR3 protein: CASSAGQDYNEQFF; V gene: TRBV9; D gene: TRBD1; J gene: TRBJ2-1
CDR3 protein: CATSRGDRTTQYF; V gene: TRBV15; D gene: TRBD1; J gene: TRBJ2-3
CDR3 protein: CASSPVNRGGGLDTQYF; V gene: TRBV7-3; D gene: TRBD2; J gene: TRBJ2-3
CDR3 protein: CASTNAGHQETQYF; V gene: TRBV19; D gene: -; J gene: TRBJ2-5
CDR3 protein: CASSQDDRVNQPQHF; V gene: TRBV4-1; D gene: TRBD1; J gene: TRBJ1-5
CDR3 protein: CASKLAGGPETQYF; V gene: TRBV3-1/TRBV3-2; D gene: TRBD2; J gene: TRBJ2-5
CDR3 protein: CASRTGGLDTQYF; V gene: TRBV19; D gene: TRBD1; J gene: TRBJ2-3
CDR3 protein: CASSFSTGGGETQYF; V gene: TRBV28; D gene: TRBD1; J gene: TRBJ2-5
CDR3 protein: CASSLGLTGVETQYF; V gene: TRBV5-6; D gene: TRBD1; J gene: TRBJ2-5
CDR3 protein: CASSIIQGARYNSPLHF; V gene: TRBV5-6; D gene: TRBD1; J gene: TRBJ1-6
CDR3 protein: CASTTGRISPLHF; V gene: TRBV6-5; D gene: -; J gene: TRBJ1-6
CDR3 protein: CASSQSRRSEQFF; V gene: TRBV3-1/TRBV3-2; D gene: -; J gene: TRBJ2-1
CDR3 protein: CASSPLAGTYNEQFF; V gene: TRBV18; D gene: TRBD2; J gene: TRBJ2-1
CDR3 protein: CASSRSDLADAYEQYF; V gene: TRBV10-2; D gene: -; J gene: TRBJ2-7
CDR3 protein: CATSKGQWTDTQYF; V gene: TRBV24-1; D gene: -; J gene: TRBJ2-3
CDR3 protein: CASSLGPLGGMNTEAFF; V gene: TRBV7-6; D gene: -; J gene: TRBJ1-1
CDR3 protein: CASSRDRDLEQYF; V gene: TRBV11-2; D gene: TRBD1; J gene: TRBJ2-7
CDR3 protein: CASSLDTGTLYNEQFF; V gene: TRBV27; D gene: -; J gene: TRBJ2-1
CDR3 protein: CASSQGPLVDEQYF; V gene: TRBV9; D gene: -; J gene: TRBJ2-7
CDR3 protein: CATLAGYNEQFF; V gene: TRBV6-5; D gene: TRBD2; J gene: TRBJ2-1
CDR3 protein: CASSKVPGQGNTEAFF; V gene: TRBV21-1; D gene: -; J gene: TRBJ1-1
CDR3 protein: CSGALQGFTEAFF; V gene: TRBV29-1; D gene: TRBD1; J gene: TRBJ1-1
CDR3 protein: CASSPTGLAGRETQYF; V gene: TRBV28; D gene: TRBD2; J gene: TRBJ2-5
CDR3 protein: CASSLAGGPEQYF; V gene: TRBV5-1; D gene: TRBD2; J gene: TRBJ2-7
CDR3 protein: CATSRVSGLSTDTQYF; V gene: TRBV15; D gene: -; J gene: TRBJ2-3
CDR3 protein: CASSHGDRAPQETQYF; V gene: TRBV3-1/TRBV3-2; D gene: TRBD1; J gene: TRBJ2-5
CDR3 protein: CASSGQGVTEAFF; V gene: TRBV10-1; D gene: TRBD1; J gene: TRBJ1-1
CDR3 protein: CSATADSYEQYF; V gene: TRBV29-1; D gene: -; J gene: TRBJ2-7
CDR3 protein: CASSLTLDRREKNIQYF; V gene: TRBV5-1; D gene: -; J gene: TRBJ2-4
CDR3 protein: CASISGLAGGMDTQYF; V gene: TRBV7-2; D gene: TRBD2; J gene: TRBJ2-3
CDR3 protein: CASSTLDKINYGYTF; V gene: TRBV19; D gene: -; J gene: TRBJ1-2
CDR3 protein: CASSPRAGVGNTIYF; V gene: TRBV14; D gene: -; J gene: TRBJ1-3
CDR3 protein: CASSPSRQGSYEQYF; V gene: TRBV5-1; D gene: TRBD1; J gene: TRBJ2-7